This T cell receptor (beta chain) was observed in a study of T cell repertoires in cytomegalovirus infection. Overall study: Public signatures in TCR beta pointed to CMV infection and matching HLA type.

CDR3 length: 12 amino acids. The V and J ends lost 0 bases and 3 bases respectively, with 2 bases between them. From germline, CDR1 is MGHDK and CDR2 SYGVNS. Study-level results: Dominating the ex vivo response were HLA-C-restricted CMV-specific TCR beta clonotypes. People with CMV and the relevant HLA were identified by cumulative public TCR beta family frequency.

This clonotype was counted many times. Its specificity is not known. TCRdb analysed the reads with MiXCR anew, one entry per CDR3 protein. Here the sample spans about 300,000 distinct CDR3 sequences, around 10% being singletons. The rearrangement uses TRBV25-1 and TRBJ1-1; D gene ambiguous. Sequenced material: PBMCs. The TCR sequence derives from a human donor in good health (CMV status not recorded). Some clones in this sample may be carry-over from other donors' samples. The CDR3 reads CASSEYHTEAFF. DNA of the CDR3: TGTGCCAGCAGTGAATATCACACTGAAGCTTTCTTT.